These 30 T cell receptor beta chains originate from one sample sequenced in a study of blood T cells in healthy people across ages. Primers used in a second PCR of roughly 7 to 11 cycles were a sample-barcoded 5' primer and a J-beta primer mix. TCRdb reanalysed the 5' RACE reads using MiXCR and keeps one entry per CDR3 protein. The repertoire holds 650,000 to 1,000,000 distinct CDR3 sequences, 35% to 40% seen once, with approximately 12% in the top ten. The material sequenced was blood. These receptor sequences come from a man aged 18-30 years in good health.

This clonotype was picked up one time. CDR3 region: CSARDLRGGPGDTQYF. The CDR3 DNA reads as TGCAGTGCTAGAGACCTGCGGGGGGGCCCCGGAGATACGCAGTATTTT. The chain employs TRBV20-1 and TRBJ2-3; TRBD2 agrees at 9 bases. This CDR3 region has 16 residues. Germline V CDR1 and CDR2: DFQATT, SNEGSKA (reference sequence). Trimming cost V 0 bases and J 5 bases; bases outside gene matches: 9.

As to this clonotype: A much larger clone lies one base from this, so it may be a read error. This CDR3 is CASSSNRGGTHEQFF. The CDR3, as DNA: TGCGCCAGCAGCTCGAATCGGGGGGGCACCCATGAGCAGTTCTTC. The chain couples TRBV5-1 to TRBJ2-1, with 8 bases that match TRBD2. Trimming at V came to 3 bases and at J to 8 bases, leaving 10 bases not matched to a gene. CDR1 is SGHRS and CDR2 is YFSETQ in the germline V gene. The CDR3 loop spans 15 amino acids. Combining the CDR3 with reference TRBV5-1 and TRBJ2-1 gives the whole variable domain KAGVTQTPRYLIKTRGQQVTLSCSPISGHRSVSWYQQTPGQGLQFLFEYFSETQRNKGNFPGRFSGRQFSNSRSEMNVSTLELGDSALYLCASSSNRGGTHEQFFGPGTRLTVL.

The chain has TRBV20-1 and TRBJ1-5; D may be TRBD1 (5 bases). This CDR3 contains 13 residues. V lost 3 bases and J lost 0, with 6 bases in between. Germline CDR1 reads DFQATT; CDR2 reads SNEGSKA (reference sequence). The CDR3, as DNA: TGCAGTGCTAGGGACACTAGCAATCAGCCCCAGCATTTT. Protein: CSARDTSNQPQHF.

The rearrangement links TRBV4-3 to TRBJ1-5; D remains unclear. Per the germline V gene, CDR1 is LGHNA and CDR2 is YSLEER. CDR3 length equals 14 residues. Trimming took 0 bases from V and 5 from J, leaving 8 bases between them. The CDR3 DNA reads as TGCGCCAGCAGCCAAGACAGAAACTATCAGCCCCAGCATTTT. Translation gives CASSQDRNYQPQHF.

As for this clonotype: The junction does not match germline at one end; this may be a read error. The DNA for the CDR3 is TGCGCCAGCGTAGCGGGAGGACCTACAGATACGCGGTATTTT. It specifies CASVAGGPTDTRYF. This chain connects TRBV10-2 to TRBJ2-3, with 10 bases lining up with TRBD2. The CDR3 runs 14 residues. CDR1 is WSHSY and CDR2 is SAAADI in the germline V gene.

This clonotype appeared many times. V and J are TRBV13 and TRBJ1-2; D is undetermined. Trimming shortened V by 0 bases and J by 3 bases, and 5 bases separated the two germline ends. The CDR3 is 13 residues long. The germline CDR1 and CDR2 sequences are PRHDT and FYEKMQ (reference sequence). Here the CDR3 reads CASSLGADYGYTF. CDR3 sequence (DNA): TGTGCCAGCAGCTTAGGCGCCGACTATGGCTACACCTTC.

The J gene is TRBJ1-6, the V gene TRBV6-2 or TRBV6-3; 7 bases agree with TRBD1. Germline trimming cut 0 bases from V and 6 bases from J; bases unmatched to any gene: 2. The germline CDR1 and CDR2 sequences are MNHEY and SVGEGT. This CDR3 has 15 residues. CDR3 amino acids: CASSYSDRTNSPLHF. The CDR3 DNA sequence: TGTGCCAGCAGTTACTCGGACAGGACTAATTCACCCCTCCACTTT.

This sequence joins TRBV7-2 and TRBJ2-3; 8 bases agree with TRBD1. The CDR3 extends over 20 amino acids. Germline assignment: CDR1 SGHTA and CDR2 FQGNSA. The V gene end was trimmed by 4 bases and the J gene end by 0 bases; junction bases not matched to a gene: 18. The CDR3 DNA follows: TGTGCCAGCAGCTCGTGGGGCATTAGACGGACAGGGTCCAGCACAGATACGCAGTATTTT. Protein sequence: CASSSWGIRRTGSSTDTQYF.

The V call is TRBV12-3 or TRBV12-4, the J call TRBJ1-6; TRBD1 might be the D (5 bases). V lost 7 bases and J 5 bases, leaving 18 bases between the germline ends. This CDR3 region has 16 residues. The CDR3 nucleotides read TGTGCCAGCACCCTATCGGGTGGGGGAAATAATTCACCCCTCCACTTT. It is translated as CASTLSGGGNNSPLHF.

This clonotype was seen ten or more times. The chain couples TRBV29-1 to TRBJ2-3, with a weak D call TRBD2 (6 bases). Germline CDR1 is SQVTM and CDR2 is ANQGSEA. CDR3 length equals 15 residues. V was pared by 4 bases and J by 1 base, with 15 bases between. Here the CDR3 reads CSVVGRRARTDTQYF. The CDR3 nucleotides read TGCAGCGTTGTAGGTCGGAGGGCTCGCACAGATACGCAGTATTTT.

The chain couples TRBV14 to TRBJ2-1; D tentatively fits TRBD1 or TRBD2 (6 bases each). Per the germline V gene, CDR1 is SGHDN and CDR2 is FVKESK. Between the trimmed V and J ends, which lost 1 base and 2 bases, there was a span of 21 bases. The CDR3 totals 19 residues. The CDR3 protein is CASSQGGAAYRVAYNEQFF. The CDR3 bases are TGTGCCAGCAGCCAAGGGGGGGCAGCTTACAGGGTCGCCTACAATGAGCAGTTCTTC.

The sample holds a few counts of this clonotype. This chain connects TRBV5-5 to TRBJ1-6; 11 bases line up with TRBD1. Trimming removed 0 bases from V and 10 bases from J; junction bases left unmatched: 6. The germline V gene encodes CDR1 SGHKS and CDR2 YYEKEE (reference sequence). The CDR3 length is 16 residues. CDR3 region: CASSLAGTGGVSPLHF. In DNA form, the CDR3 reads TGTGCCAGCAGCTTGGCCGGGACAGGGGGTGTGTCACCCCTCCACTTT.

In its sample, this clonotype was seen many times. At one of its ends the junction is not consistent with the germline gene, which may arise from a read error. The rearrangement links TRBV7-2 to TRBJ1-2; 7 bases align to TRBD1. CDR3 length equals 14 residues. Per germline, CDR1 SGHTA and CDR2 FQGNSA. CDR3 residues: CASSPSTGNYGYTF. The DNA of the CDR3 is TGCGCCAGCAGCCCCTCGACAGGGAACTATGGCTACACCTTC.

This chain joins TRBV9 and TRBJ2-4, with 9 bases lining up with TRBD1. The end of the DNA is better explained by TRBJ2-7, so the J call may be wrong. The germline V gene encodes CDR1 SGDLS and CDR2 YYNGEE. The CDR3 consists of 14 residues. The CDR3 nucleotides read TGTGCCAGCAGCGTAACGGGACAGGGCTACGAGCAGTACTTC. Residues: CASSVTGQGYEQYF.

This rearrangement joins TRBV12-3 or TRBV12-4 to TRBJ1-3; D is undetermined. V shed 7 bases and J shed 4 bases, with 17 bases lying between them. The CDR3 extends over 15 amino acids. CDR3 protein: CASTRATPLGNTIYF. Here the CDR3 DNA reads TGTGCCAGCACTCGGGCCACCCCTCTCGGAAACACCATATATTTT.

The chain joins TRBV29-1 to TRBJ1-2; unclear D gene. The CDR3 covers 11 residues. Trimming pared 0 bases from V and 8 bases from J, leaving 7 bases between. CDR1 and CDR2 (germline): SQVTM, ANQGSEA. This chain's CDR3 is CSVEDRVGYTF. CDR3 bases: TGCAGCGTTGAAGATCGGGTGGGCTACACCTTC.

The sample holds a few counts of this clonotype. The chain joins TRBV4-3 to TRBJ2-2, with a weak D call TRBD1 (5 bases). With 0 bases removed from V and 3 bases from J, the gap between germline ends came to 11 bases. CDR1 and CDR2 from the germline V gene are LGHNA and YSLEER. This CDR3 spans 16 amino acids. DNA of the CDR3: TGCGCCAGCAGCCAAGAAGCCAGGGTAGACACCGGGGAGCTGTTTTTT. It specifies CASSQEARVDTGELFF.

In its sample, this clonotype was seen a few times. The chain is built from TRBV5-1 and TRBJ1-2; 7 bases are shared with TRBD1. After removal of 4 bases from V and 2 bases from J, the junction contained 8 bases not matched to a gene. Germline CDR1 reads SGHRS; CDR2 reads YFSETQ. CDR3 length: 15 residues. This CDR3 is CASSITGTANYGYTF. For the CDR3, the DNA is TGCGCCAGCAGCATAACCGGGACAGCCAACTATGGCTACACCTTC.

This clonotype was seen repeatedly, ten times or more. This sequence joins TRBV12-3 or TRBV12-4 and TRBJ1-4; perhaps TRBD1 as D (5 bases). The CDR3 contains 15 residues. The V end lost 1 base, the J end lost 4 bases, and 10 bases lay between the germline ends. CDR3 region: CASSLETRVNEKLFF. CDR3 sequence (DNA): TGTGCCAGCAGTTTAGAAACCAGGGTTAATGAAAAACTGTTTTTT.

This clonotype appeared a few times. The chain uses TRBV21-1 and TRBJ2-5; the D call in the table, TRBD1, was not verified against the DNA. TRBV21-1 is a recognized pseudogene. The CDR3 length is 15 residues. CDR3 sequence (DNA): TGTGCCAGCAGCATCCGGATACAGGGAAAAGAGACCCAGTACTTC. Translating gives CASSIRIQGKETQYF.

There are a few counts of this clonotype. Here the CDR3 DNA reads TGTGCCAGCAGCCCACACAGGGGGGGTGGCACTGAAGCTTTCTTT. This gives the protein CASSPHRGGGTEAFF. The chain carries TRBV9 and TRBJ1-1; 8 positions match TRBD1. The junction had 9 bases not matched to a gene; V was cut back by 4 bases and J by 4 bases. The germline CDR1 and CDR2 sequences are SGDLS and YYNGEE. The CDR3 is 15 residues long.

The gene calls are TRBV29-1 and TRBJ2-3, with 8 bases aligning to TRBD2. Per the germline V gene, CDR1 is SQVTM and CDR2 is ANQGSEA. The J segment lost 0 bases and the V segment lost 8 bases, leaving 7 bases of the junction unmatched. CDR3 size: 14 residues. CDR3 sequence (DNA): TGCAGCCTCCATCCGGGGGGGAGCACAGATACGCAGTATTTT. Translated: CSLHPGGSTDTQYF.

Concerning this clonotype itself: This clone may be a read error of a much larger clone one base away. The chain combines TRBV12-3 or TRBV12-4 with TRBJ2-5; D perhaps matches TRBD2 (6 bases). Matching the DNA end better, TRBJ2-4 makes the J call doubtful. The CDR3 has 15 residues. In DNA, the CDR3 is TGTGCCAGCAGTTGGAACGACTTCACGGGGGACATTCAGTACTTC. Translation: CASSWNDFTGDIQYF.

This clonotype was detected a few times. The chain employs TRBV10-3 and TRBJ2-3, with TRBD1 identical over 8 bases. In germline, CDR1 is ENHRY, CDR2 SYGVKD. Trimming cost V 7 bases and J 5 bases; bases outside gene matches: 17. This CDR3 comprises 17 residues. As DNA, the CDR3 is TGTGCCATCAAAGAGGGAACCCGGGACAGGCCCAAAGATACGCAGTATTTT. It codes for CAIKEGTRDRPKDTQYF.

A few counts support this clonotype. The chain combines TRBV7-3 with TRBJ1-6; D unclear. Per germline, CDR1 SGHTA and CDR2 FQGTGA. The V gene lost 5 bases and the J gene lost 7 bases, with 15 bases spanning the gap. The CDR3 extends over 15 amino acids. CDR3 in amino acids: CASSPPGPRNSPLHF. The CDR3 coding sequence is TGTGCCAGCAGCCCGCCCGGCCCGAGAAATTCACCCCTCCACTTT.

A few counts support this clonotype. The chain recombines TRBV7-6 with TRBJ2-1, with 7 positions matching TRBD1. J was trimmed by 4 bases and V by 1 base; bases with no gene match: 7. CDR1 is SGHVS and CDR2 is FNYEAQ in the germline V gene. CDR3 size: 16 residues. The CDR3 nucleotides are TGTGCCAGCAGCTTAGGTTCGACAGGGAAGTACAATGAGCAGTTCTTC. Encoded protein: CASSLGSTGKYNEQFF.

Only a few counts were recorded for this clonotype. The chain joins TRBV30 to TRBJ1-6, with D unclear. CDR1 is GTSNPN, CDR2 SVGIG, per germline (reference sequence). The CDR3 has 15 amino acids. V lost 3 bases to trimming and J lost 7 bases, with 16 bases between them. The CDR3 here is CAWSQPTPRNSPLHF. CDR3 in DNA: TGTGCCTGGAGCCAACCCACGCCTCGGAATTCACCCCTCCACTTT.

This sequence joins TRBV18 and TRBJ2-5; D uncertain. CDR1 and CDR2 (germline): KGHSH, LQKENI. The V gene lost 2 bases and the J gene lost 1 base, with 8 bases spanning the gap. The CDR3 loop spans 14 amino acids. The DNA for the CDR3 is TGTGCCAGCTCACCATATACAGCCCAAGAGACCCAGTACTTC. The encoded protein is CASSPYTAQETQYF.

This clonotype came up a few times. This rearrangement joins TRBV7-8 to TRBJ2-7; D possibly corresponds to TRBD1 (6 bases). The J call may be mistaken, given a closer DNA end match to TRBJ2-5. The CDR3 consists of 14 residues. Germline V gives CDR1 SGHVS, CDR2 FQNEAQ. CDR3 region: CASSLADRNGTQYF. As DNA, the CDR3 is TGTGCCAGCAGCTTGGCCGACAGGAATGGGACCCAGTACTTC.

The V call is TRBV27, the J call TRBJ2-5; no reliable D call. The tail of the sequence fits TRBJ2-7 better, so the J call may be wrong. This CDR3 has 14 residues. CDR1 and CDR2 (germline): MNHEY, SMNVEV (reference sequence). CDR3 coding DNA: TGTGCCAGCAGCTACATAGCATCGGGCTACGAGCAGTACTTC. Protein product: CASSYIASGYEQYF.